This entry is about one TCR beta chain. What it binds is unknown. This record comes from a study of T cells after posttransplantation cyclophosphamide. The study's findings and limits: Skin or GI-infiltrating T cells shared few TRB sequences with blood. Recipient CMV seropositivity and CMV reactivation strongly tracked TRB clonality.

V was pared by 5 bases and J by 4 bases, with 12 bases of the junction left unmatched. The germline gives CDR1 SGHRS, CDR2 YFSETQ. The CDR3 loop spans 16 amino acids. Some clones are missing from TCRdb's copy, which holds only in-frame ones; the method was immunoSEQ multiplex PCR. The sample consists of 17,000 or so clones, 77% of them appearing once. Cyclophosphamide on days +3 and +4 followed busulfan-fludarabine conditioning and a marrow graft. V usage is TRBV5-1 and J usage is TRBJ2-5; 9 bases are shared with TRBD1. This TCR was recovered from a female patient between 35 and 55 years old who received an allogeneic stem cell transplant from a related donor, was CMV-positive, and had no GVHD. Some T cells may trace back to the graft donor. Specimen: CD8+ T cells sorted from PBMCs, collected 1,800 to 2,000 days after a stem cell transplant with posttransplant cyclophosphamide. In DNA, the CDR3 is TGCGCCAGCAGTTACAGGGGGCAGTTTGTAGTAGAGACCCAGTACTTC. This encodes CASSYRGQFVVETQYF.